The present T cell receptor beta chain was sequenced within a study of cytotoxic CD8 clonotypes in ibrutinib-treated CLL. The wider study: Response sampling came at median around a year of treatment, ranging roughly 6 to 36 months. Averaging across samples gave approximately 250,000 productive templates and more than 80,000 productive rearrangements. The study, taken as a whole, reports: Circulating CD8+ T-cell counts were tracked by baseline clonality, which exceeded that of age-matched healthy donors. Clonality increased at ibrutinib response, then returned toward baseline at progression.

Here immunoSEQ multiplex PCR was the method, and the copy in TCRdb shows in-frame clones only, minus some. The profile covers hundreds of thousands of clones, with about three quarters appearing a single time and 15% taken by the ten largest. In the case of this clone: Antigen unknown.

The V end was cut by 9 bases, the J end by 4 bases, with 15 bases between. The CDR3 spans 13 residues. Germline-derived CDR1 and CDR2 are LNHDA and SQIVND (reference sequence). Sequencing was performed on PBMCs, taken after 24 months of ibrutinib treatment. The V gene is TRBV19, the J gene TRBJ1-2; D may be TRBD1 (5 bases). This sequence was found in a human donor with chronic lymphocytic leukemia. This CDR3 is CASQQERGYGYTF. In DNA form, the CDR3 reads TGTGCCAGCCAACAGGAGAGAGGCTATGGCTACACCTTC.